This T cell receptor (beta chain) was recovered during a study of T cells expressing NK-cell markers. From its re-call of the 5' RACE reads, TCRdb lists each CDR3 protein once, without DNA. This table holds a few hundred thousand distinct CDR3 sequences. The CDR3 runs 13 residues. Germline lookup yields CDR1 MNHEY and CDR2 SMNVEV (reference sequence). Sequenced input: blood T cells: a sorted CD56 or NKG2C T cell subset, CD4+ or CD8+ T cells, or bulk PBMC T cells (not recorded which). This rearrangement joins TRBV27 to TRBJ2-2; TCRdb selects TRBD2, and the lack of DNA leaves this call unchecked. The receptor was isolated from a woman aged 50 to 60 in good health. The CDR3: CASTFRSTGELFF.